This T cell receptor beta chain derives from a study of vaccination and CD4 T cells after COVID-19. The treatment was: roughly 11-day PBMC culture with coronavirus spike peptide pools or control peptides (ViraFEST assay). The Oncomine TCR Beta short-read assay generated sequence data from the DNA of cultured CD4+ T cells. TCRdb ran MiXCR on the PCR reads and lists one entry per CDR3 protein. The profile shows more than 12,000 distinct CDR3 sequences, roughly 57% of them singletons. The V and J ends lost 5 bases and 6 bases respectively, with 19 bases between them. CDR1 and CDR2 (germline): KGHSH, LQKENI. There are 15 residues in the CDR3. Points on this clonotype: Its target is not known.

Sequenced: CD4+ T cells from blood, cultured in vitro. This sequence was found in a human donor who had recovered from COVID-19. The genes are TRBV18 and TRBJ1-2; D remains unclear. CDR3 sequence reads: CASSSDTRSGDGYTF. CDR3 nucleotides: TGTGCCAGCTCATCAGATACCAGGTCAGGAGATGGCTACACCTTC.